The T cell receptor (beta chain) described here comes from a study of control samples from healthy donors and cancer patients. Using immunoSEQ multiplex PCR, the repertoire was profiled, and TCRdb retains in-frame clones only, with some absent. This table has 60,000 or so clones, approximately 95% appearing once. Germline CDR1 reads MRHNA; CDR2 reads SNTAGT. The CDR3 runs to 15 residues. J gave up 1 base and V 6 bases, and 5 bases lay outside the gene matches. The J gene is TRBJ2-3, the V gene TRBV6-4; 9 nucleotides line up with TRBD2. The sequenced sample was blood. The receptor was derived from a woman aged 18 to 35 in good health. The chain's CDR3 is CASRATSGGTDTQYF. The DNA of the CDR3 is TGTGCCAGCAGAGCGACTAGCGGTGGCACAGATACGCAGTATTTT.